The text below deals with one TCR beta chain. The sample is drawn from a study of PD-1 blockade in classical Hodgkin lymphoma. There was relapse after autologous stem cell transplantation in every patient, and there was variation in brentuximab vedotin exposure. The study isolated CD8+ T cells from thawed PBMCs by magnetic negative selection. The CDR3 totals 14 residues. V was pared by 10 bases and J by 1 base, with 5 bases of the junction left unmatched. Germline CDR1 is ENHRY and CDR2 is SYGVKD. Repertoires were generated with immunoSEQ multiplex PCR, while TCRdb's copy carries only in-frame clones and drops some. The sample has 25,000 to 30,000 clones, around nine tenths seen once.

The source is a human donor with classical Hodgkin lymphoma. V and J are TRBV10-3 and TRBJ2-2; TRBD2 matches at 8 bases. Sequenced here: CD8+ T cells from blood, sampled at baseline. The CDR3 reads CATLTSVNTGELFF. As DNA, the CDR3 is TGTGCCACCCTGACTAGCGTGAACACCGGGGAGCTGTTTTTT.